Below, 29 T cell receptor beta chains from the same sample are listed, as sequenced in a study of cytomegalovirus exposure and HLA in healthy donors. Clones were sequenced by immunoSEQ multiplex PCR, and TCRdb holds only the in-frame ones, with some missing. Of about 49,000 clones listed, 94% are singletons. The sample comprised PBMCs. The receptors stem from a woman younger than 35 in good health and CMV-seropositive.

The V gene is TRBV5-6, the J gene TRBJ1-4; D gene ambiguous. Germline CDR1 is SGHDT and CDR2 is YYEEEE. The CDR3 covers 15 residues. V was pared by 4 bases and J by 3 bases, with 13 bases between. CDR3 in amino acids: CASSGRGPANEKLFF. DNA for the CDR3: TGTGCCAGCAGCGGCCGAGGGCCGGCTAATGAAAAACTGTTTTTT.

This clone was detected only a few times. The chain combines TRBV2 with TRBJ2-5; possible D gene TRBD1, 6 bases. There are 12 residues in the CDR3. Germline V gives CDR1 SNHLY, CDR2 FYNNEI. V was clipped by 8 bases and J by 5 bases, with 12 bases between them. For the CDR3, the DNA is TGTGCCAGCTACAGGGTTGGGGAGACCCAGTACTTC. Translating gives CASYRVGETQYF.

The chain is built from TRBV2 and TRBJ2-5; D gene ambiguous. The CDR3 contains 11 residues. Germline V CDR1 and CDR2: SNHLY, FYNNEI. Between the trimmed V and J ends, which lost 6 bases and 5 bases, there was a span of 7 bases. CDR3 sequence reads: CASSQQETQYF. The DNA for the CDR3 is TGTGCCAGCAGCCAACAGGAGACCCAGTACTTC. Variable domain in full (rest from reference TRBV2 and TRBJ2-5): EPEVTQTPSHQVTQMGQEVILRCVPISNHLYFYWYRQILGQKVEFLVSFYNNEISEKSEIFDDQFSVERPDGSNFTLKIRSTKLEDSAMYFCASSQQETQYFGPGTRLLVL.

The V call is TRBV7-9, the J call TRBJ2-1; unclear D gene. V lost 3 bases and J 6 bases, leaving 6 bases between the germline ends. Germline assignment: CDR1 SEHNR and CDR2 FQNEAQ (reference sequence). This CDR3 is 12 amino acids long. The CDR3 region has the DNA TGTGCCAGCAGCTTGAGTTCCAATGAGCAGTTCTTC. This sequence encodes CASSLSSNEQFF.

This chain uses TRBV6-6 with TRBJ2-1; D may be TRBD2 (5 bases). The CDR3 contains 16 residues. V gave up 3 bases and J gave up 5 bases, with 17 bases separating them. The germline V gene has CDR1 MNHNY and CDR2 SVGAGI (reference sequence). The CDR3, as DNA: TGTGCCAGCAGTTATCTGACTGACTATAAAGACAATGAGCAGTTCTTC. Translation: CASSYLTDYKDNEQFF.

The chain's CDR3 is CASSPPSGTVNSPLHF. Here the CDR3 DNA reads TGTGCCAGCTCACCACCATCCGGGACAGTTAATTCACCCCTCCACTTT. The rearrangement links TRBV18 to TRBJ1-6; 7 nucleotides align to TRBD1. Trimming took 0 bases from V and 6 from J; bases not matched to a gene: 5. Per the germline V gene, CDR1 is KGHSH and CDR2 is LQKENI. The CDR3 loop spans 16 amino acids.

The CDR3 spells CASSQRQGSGAEAFF. The DNA of the CDR3 is TGTGCCAGCAGCCAAAGACAGGGCTCTGGGGCTGAAGCTTTCTTT. The genes are TRBV7-8 and TRBJ1-1, with 7 bases lining up with TRBD1. In germline, CDR1 is SGHVS, CDR2 FQNEAQ. CDR3 length: 15 residues. Trimming at V came to 5 bases and at J to 6 bases, leaving 12 bases not matched to a gene.

DNA for the CDR3: TGCAGCGTTGCCAGGGGAGGGATGAACACTGAAGCTTTCTTT. This codes for CSVARGGMNTEAFF. The chain is built from TRBV29-1 and TRBJ1-1; possible D gene TRBD1, 6 bases. V gave up 4 bases and J gave up 0 bases, with 12 bases separating them. CDR1 is SQVTM, CDR2 ANQGSEA, per germline. This CDR3 region has 14 residues.

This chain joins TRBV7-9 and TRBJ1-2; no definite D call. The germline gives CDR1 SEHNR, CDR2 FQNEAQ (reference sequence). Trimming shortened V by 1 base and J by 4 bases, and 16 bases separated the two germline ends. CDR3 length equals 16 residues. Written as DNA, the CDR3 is TGTGCCAGCAGCTTAGATGCGACGGGGTTAGGCTATGGCTACACCTTC. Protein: CASSLDATGLGYGYTF. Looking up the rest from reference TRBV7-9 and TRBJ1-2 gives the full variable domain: DTGVSQNPRHKITKRGQNVTFRCDPISEHNRLYWYRQTLGQGPEFLTYFQNEAQLEKSRLLSDRFSAERPKGSFSTLEIQRTEQGDSAMYLCASSLDATGLGYGYTFGSGTRLTVV.

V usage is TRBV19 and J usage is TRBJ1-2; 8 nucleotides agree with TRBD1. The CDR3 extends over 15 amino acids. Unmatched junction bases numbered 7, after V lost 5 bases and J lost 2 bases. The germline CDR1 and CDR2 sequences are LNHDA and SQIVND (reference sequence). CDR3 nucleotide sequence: TGTGCCAGTAGTCTCCGGGACAGGTTGAACTATGGCTACACCTTC. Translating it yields CASSLRDRLNYGYTF.

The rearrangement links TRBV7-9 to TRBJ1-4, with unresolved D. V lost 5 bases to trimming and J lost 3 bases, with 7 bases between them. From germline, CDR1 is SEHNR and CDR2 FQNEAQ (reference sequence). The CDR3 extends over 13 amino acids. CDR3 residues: CASSGEANEKLFF. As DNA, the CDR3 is TGTGCCAGCAGCGGGGAGGCTAATGAAAAACTGTTTTTT.

The CDR3 spells CATSRDPTETNYGYTF. The CDR3 DNA reads TGTGCCACCAGCAGAGATCCGACAGAAACTAACTATGGCTACACCTTC. The V call is TRBV15, the J call TRBJ1-2; weak D call: TRBD1 (5 bases). Germline CDR1 reads LNHNV; CDR2 reads YYDKDF (reference sequence). V was shortened by 0 bases and J by 0 bases, with 11 bases between the two germline ends. The CDR3 length is 16 residues. Based on the CDR3 plus reference TRBV15 and TRBJ1-2, the full variable domain is DAMVIQNPRYQVTQFGKPVTLSCSQTLNHNVMYWYQQKSSQAPKLLFHYYDKDFNNEADTPDNFQSRRPNTSFCFLDIRSPGLGDTAMYLCATSRDPTETNYGYTFGSGTRLTVV.

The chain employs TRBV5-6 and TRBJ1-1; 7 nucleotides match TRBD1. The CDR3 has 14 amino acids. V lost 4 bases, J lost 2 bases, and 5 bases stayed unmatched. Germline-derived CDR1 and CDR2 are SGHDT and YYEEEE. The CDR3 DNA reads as TGTGCCAGCAGCCCTGACAGGGTAAACACTGAAGCTTTCTTT. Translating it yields CASSPDRVNTEAFF. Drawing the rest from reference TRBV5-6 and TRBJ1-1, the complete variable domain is DAGVTQSPTHLIKTRGQQVTLRCSPKSGHDTVSWYQQALGQGPQFIFQYYEEEERQRGNFPDRFSGHQFPNYSSELNVNALLLGDSALYLCASSPDRVNTEAFFGQGTRLTVV.

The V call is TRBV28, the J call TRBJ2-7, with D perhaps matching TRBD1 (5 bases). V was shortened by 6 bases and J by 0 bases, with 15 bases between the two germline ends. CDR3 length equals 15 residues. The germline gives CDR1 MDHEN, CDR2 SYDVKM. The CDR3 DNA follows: TGTGCCAGCAGCTATTACAGGCAGAGCTCCTACGAGCAGTACTTC. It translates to CASSYYRQSSYEQYF.

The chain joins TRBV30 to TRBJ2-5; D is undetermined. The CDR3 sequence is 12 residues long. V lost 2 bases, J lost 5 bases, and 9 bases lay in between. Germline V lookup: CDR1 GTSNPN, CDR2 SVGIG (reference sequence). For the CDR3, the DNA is TGTGCCTGGAGTCACATGGGCGAGACCCAGTACTTC. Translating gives CAWSHMGETQYF.

The DNA for the CDR3 is TGTGCCAGTAAACGGGACAGGGTTGAAAAACTGTTTTTT. Translated: CASKRDRVEKLFF. The chain joins TRBV19 to TRBJ1-4; 9 nucleotides agree with TRBD1. Germline CDR1 and CDR2: LNHDA and SQIVND (reference sequence). V was pared by 7 bases and J by 7 bases, with 4 bases of the junction left unmatched. The CDR3 has 13 amino acids.

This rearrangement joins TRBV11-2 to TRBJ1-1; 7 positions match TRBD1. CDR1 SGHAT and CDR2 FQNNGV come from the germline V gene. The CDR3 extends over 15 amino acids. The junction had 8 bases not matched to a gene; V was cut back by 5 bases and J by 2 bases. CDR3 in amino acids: CASSGLTGKNTEAFF. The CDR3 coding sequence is TGTGCCAGCAGCGGACTGACAGGGAAAAACACTGAAGCTTTCTTT.

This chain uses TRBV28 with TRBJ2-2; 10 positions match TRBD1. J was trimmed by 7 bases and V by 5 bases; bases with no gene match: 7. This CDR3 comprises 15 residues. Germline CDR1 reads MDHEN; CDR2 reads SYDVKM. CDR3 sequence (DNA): TGTGCCAGCAGTCACCGACAGGGGGCAGGCGGGGAGCTGTTTTTT. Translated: CASSHRQGAGGELFF.

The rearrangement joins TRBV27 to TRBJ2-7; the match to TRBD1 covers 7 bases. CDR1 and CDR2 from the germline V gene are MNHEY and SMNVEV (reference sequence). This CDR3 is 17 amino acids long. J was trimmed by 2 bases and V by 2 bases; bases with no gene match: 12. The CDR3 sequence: CASSLRKTGEKAYEQYF. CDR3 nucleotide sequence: TGTGCCAGCAGTTTACGGAAAACAGGGGAGAAAGCCTACGAGCAGTACTTC.

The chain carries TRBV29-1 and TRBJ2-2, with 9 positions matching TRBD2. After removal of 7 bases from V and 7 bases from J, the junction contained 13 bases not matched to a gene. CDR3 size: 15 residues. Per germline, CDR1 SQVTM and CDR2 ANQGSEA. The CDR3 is CSAGGVAGVLGELFF. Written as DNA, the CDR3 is TGCAGCGCCGGAGGAGTAGCGGGAGTCCTCGGGGAGCTGTTTTTT.

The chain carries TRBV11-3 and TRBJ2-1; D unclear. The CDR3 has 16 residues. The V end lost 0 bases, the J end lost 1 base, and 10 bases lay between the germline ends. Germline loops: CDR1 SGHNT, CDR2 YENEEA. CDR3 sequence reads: CASSLEGSISYNEQFF. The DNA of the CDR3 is TGTGCCAGCAGCTTAGAGGGCAGTATTTCCTACAATGAGCAGTTCTTC.

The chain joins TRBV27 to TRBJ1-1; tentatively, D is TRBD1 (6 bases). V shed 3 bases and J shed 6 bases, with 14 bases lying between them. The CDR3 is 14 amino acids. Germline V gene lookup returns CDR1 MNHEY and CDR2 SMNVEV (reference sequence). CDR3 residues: CASSLGANLAEAFF. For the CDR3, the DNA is TGTGCCAGCAGTTTGGGGGCGAACTTGGCTGAAGCTTTCTTT.

The CDR3 loop reads CASSGLAGTTDTQYF. CDR3 DNA: TGTGCCAGCTCGGGACTAGCGGGGACCACAGATACGCAGTATTTT. The chain links TRBV18 to TRBJ2-3; 13 bases match TRBD2. Germline-derived CDR1 and CDR2 are KGHSH and LQKENI. V was pared by 6 bases and J by 2 bases, with 2 bases of the junction left unmatched. The CDR3 length is 15 residues.

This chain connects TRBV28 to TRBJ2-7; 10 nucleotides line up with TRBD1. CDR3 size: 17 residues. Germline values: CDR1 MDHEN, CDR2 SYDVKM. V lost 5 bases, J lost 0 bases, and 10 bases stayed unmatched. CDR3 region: CASSPLWGQGSSYEQYF. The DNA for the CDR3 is TGTGCCAGCAGTCCCTTGTGGGGACAGGGGAGCTCCTACGAGCAGTACTTC.

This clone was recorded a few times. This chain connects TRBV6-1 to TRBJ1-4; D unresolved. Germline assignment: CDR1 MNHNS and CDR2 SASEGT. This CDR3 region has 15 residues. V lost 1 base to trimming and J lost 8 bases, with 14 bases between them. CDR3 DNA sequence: TGTGCCAGCAGTGAAGGGGAGGGAGGTGGCGAAAAACTGTTTTTT. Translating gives CASSEGEGGGEKLFF.

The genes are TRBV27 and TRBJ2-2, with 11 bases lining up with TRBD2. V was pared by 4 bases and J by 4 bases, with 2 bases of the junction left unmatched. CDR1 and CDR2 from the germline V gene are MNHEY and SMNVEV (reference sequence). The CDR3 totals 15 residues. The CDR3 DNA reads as TGTGCCAGCAGTTCGGGACTAGCGGTCACCGGGGAGCTGTTTTTT. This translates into CASSSGLAVTGELFF.

Written as DNA, the CDR3 is TGCGCCAGCAGCTCACCAAGACTAGCGGGAGGGCCTTTAGGTGAGCAGTTCTTC. Translated, it gives CASSSPRLAGGPLGEQFF. This rearrangement joins TRBV5-1 to TRBJ2-1; 14 positions agree with TRBD2. Trimming removed 3 bases from V and 9 bases from J; junction bases left unmatched: 14. CDR3 size: 18 residues. Germline V lookup: CDR1 SGHRS, CDR2 YFSETQ.

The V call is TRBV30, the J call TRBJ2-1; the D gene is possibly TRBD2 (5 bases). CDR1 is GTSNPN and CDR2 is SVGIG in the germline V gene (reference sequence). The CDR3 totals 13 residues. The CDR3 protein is CAGRSLDRNEQFF. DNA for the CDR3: TGTGCAGGAAGGTCACTAGACCGCAATGAGCAGTTCTTC.

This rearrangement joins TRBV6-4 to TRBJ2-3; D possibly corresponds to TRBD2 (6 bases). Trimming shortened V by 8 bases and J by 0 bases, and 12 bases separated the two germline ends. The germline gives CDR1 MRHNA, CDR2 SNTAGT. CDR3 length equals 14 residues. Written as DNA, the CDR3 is TGTGCCAGCGCTCCGGGGACTAGCACAGATACGCAGTATTTT. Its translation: CASAPGTSTDTQYF.